Shown below are 26 T cell receptor beta chains from a single sample sequenced in a study of cytomegalovirus exposure and HLA in healthy donors. Clones were read by immunoSEQ multiplex PCR, and TCRdb kept only the in-frame ones, dropping some. The data show fewer than 130,000 clones, over 75% seen once. The source material was PBMCs. Every receptor here comes from a woman aged 25 to 45 in good health and CMV-seropositive.

V usage is TRBV6-5 and J usage is TRBJ1-1; weak D call: TRBD1 (5 bases). Trimming shortened V by 7 bases and J by 3 bases, and 18 bases separated the two germline ends. Germline assignment: CDR1 MNHEY and CDR2 SVGAGI. The CDR3 is 15 amino acids. The CDR3 spells CASIPLGRGYTEAFF. The CDR3 DNA reads as TGTGCCAGCATCCCATTAGGGAGGGGATACACTGAAGCTTTCTTT.

The rearrangement links TRBV6-1 to TRBJ1-5; the match to TRBD1 covers 8 bases. The CDR3 consists of 14 residues. Per the germline V gene, CDR1 is MNHNS and CDR2 is SASEGT. The junction had 1 base not matched to a gene; V was cut back by 4 bases and J by 2 bases. CDR3 residues: CASSGGQGNQPQHF. Here the CDR3 DNA reads TGTGCCAGCAGTGGGGGACAGGGCAATCAGCCCCAGCATTTT.

This sequence joins TRBV6-7 and TRBJ1-5, with 9 positions matching TRBD1. TRBV6-7 is known as an ORF, though its function is uncertain. The CDR3 sequence is 13 residues long. Trimming at V came to 11 bases and at J to 7 bases, leaving 9 bases not matched to a gene. CDR3 coding DNA: TGTGCCGGCTACAGAACAGGGGGCCAGCCCCAGCATTTT. Translating gives CAGYRTGGQPQHF.

V usage is TRBV7-3 and J usage is TRBJ2-1; 8 bases are shared with TRBD2. Germline assignment: CDR1 SGHTA and CDR2 FQGTGA. Trimming took 1 base from V and 0 from J; bases not matched to a gene: 17. The CDR3 is 21 residues long. The CDR3 is CASSLIGFGGGTLSSYNEQFF. The CDR3 DNA sequence: TGTGCCAGCAGCTTAATTGGGTTTGGCGGGGGGACCTTGAGCTCCTACAATGAGCAGTTCTTC.

This clone was counted once. The rearrangement uses TRBV2 and TRBJ2-5, with 16 bases identical to TRBD2. Germline assignment: CDR1 SNHLY and CDR2 FYNNEI. The CDR3 length is 16 residues. Trimming cost V 6 bases and J 5 bases; bases outside gene matches: 6. The CDR3 loop is CASSPGLAGGPETQYF. The CDR3 DNA is TGTGCCAGCAGCCCGGGACTAGCGGGGGGGCCTGAGACCCAGTACTTC. Drawing the rest from reference TRBV2 and TRBJ2-5, the complete variable domain is EPEVTQTPSHQVTQMGQEVILRCVPISNHLYFYWYRQILGQKVEFLVSFYNNEISEKSEIFDDQFSVERPDGSNFTLKIRSTKLEDSAMYFCASSPGLAGGPETQYFGPGTRLLVL.

The rearrangement uses TRBV5-1 and TRBJ2-1, with 9 bases lining up with TRBD2. The CDR3 is made up of 16 amino acids. After removal of 0 bases from V and 7 bases from J, the junction contained 8 bases not matched to a gene. CDR1 and CDR2 (germline): SGHRS, YFSETQ. The CDR3: CASSLGARGGRNEQFF. The CDR3 DNA is TGCGCCAGCAGCTTGGGGGCGCGGGGGGGCCGGAATGAGCAGTTCTTC.

Here the CDR3 reads CASRTTGGGYEQYF. CDR3 nucleotides: TGTGCCAGCAGAACGACAGGGGGCGGCTACGAGCAGTACTTC. The chain couples TRBV2 to TRBJ2-7; 10 bases fit TRBD1. The CDR3 has 14 residues. Germline lookup yields CDR1 SNHLY and CDR2 FYNNEI. V was pared by 6 bases and J by 3 bases, with 5 bases of the junction left unmatched.

V is TRBV5-1 and J is TRBJ2-7, with TRBD1 identical over 10 bases. Germline CDR1 reads SGHRS; CDR2 reads YFSETQ. V lost 2 bases and J lost 1; bases outside the gene matches: 6. CDR3 length: 16 amino acids. CDR3 region: CASSFGQGDRSYEQYF. The CDR3 nucleotides are TGCGCCAGCAGCTTCGGACAGGGGGATCGATCCTACGAGCAGTACTTC. Variable domain in full (rest from reference TRBV5-1 and TRBJ2-7): KAGVTQTPRYLIKTRGQQVTLSCSPISGHRSVSWYQQTPGQGLQFLFEYFSETQRNKGNFPGRFSGRQFSNSRSEMNVSTLELGDSALYLCASSFGQGDRSYEQYFGPGTRLTVT.

The rearrangement joins TRBV7-2 to TRBJ2-7, with TRBD1 matching over 11 bases. In germline, CDR1 is SGHTA, CDR2 FQGNSA. This CDR3 has 14 residues. V shed 5 bases and J 6 bases; nucleotides not matched to a gene: 6. The CDR3 nucleotides are TGTGCCAGCAGCCGGGGGACAGGGGGAAGCGAGCAGTACTTC. It specifies CASSRGTGGSEQYF.

The chain links TRBV10-3 to TRBJ2-5, with a weak D call TRBD2 (6 bases). Germline CDR1 is ENHRY and CDR2 is SYGVKD. V dropped 8 bases and J dropped 3 bases, with 13 bases sitting between them. The CDR3 contains 13 residues. The CDR3 is CAIALGGKETQYF. The CDR3 nucleotides read TGTGCCATCGCCCTTGGCGGGAAAGAGACCCAGTACTTC.

This clone was detected once. V and J are TRBV15 and TRBJ1-5, with 7 bases fitting TRBD1. This CDR3 spans 17 amino acids. V shed 4 bases, J shed 1 base, and the junction held 10 bases outside the gene matches. Germline V gives CDR1 LNHNV, CDR2 YYDKDF (reference sequence). In DNA form, the CDR3 reads TGTGCCACCAGCAAAAAACAGGGGATCAGGAGCAATCAGCCCCAGCATTTT. As protein: CATSKKQGIRSNQPQHF.

CDR3 residues: CASTSDSRSYNEQFF. In DNA form, the CDR3 reads TGTGCCAGCACTTCGGACAGTCGGTCCTACAATGAGCAGTTCTTC. The rearrangement uses TRBV7-2 and TRBJ2-1; D perhaps matches TRBD1 (6 bases). The CDR3 extends over 15 amino acids. CDR1 and CDR2 from the germline V gene are SGHTA and FQGNSA. Trimming stripped 7 bases from V and 1 base from J, with 14 bases between.

The V and J genes are TRBV28 and TRBJ1-2, with 8 bases aligning to TRBD1. With V trimmed by 6 bases and J by 5 bases, 8 bases remained unmatched. The length of the CDR3 is 14 residues. Germline assignment: CDR1 MDHEN and CDR2 SYDVKM. CDR3 residues: CASSFGQGLYGYTF. Here the CDR3 DNA reads TGTGCCAGCAGCTTTGGACAGGGATTGTATGGCTACACCTTC.

This chain uses TRBV7-9 with TRBJ1-2, with TRBD1 matching 10 bases. CDR3 length: 17 residues. Germline V CDR1 and CDR2: SEHNR, FQNEAQ (reference sequence). Losses at the gene ends were 5 bases for V and 4 bases for J; bases not matched to a gene: 13. Written as DNA, the CDR3 is TGTGCCAGCAGCCCTAGCCCGGGACAGGGGTTTGCCTATGGCTACACCTTC. The encoded protein is CASSPSPGQGFAYGYTF.

J is TRBJ2-3 and V is TRBV5-4; 11 bases match TRBD2. J gave up 9 bases and V 1 base, and 10 bases lay outside the gene matches. This CDR3 is built from 16 residues. Germline V gene lookup returns CDR1 SGHNT and CDR2 YYREEE (reference sequence). The CDR3 loop is CASSLRLAGGGGTQYF. The CDR3 DNA reads as TGTGCCAGCAGCTTGCGTCTAGCGGGGGGCGGTGGAACGCAGTATTTT.

The rearrangement links TRBV5-6 to TRBJ1-6; 8 bases match TRBD1. V lost 0 bases and J lost 7; bases outside the gene matches: 3. The germline CDR1 and CDR2 sequences are SGHDT and YYEEEE. The CDR3 has 15 amino acids. CDR3 protein: CASSLGGTGNSPLHF. The CDR3 coding sequence is TGTGCCAGCAGCTTGGGCGGGACAGGAAATTCACCCCTCCACTTT. The variable domain in full, completed from reference TRBV5-6 and TRBJ1-6, reads DAGVTQSPTHLIKTRGQQVTLRCSPKSGHDTVSWYQQALGQGPQFIFQYYEEEERQRGNFPDRFSGHQFPNYSSELNVNALLLGDSALYLCASSLGGTGNSPLHFGNGTRLTVT.

CDR3 loop: CASSIRWTPGNTIYF. CDR3 bases: TGTGCCAGTAGTATTCGGTGGACTCCTGGAAACACCATATATTTT. The gene calls are TRBV19 and TRBJ1-3, with D uncertain. Germline lookup yields CDR1 LNHDA and CDR2 SQIVND (reference sequence). The CDR3 loop spans 15 amino acids. The V and J ends lost 3 bases and 2 bases respectively, with 11 bases between them. Supplemented by reference TRBV19 and TRBJ1-3, the full variable domain reads DGGITQSPKYLFRKEGQNVTLSCEQNLNHDAMYWYRQDPGQGLRLIYYSQIVNDFQKGDIAEGYSVSREKKESFPLTVTSAQKNPTAFYLCASSIRWTPGNTIYFGEGSWLTVV.

On this clone: Compared with germline, one end of the junction differs, possibly owing to a read error. The chain carries TRBV30 and TRBJ2-1; D is undetermined. CDR1 is GTSNPN, CDR2 SVGIG, per germline (reference sequence). CDR3 length equals 11 residues. The CDR3 protein is CAWSAPNVQFF. CDR3 DNA: TGTGCCTGGAGTGCCCCTAATGTGCAGTTCTTC. Full variable domain (missing parts from reference TRBV30 and TRBJ2-1): SQTIHQWPATLVQPVGSPLSLECTVEGTSNPNLYWYRQAAGRGLQLLFYSVGIGQISSEVPQNLSASRPQDRQFILSSKKLLLSDSGFYLCAWSAPNVQFFGPGTRLTVL.

J is TRBJ2-2 and V is TRBV6-5; 9 nucleotides line up with TRBD1. CDR1 is MNHEY and CDR2 is SVGAGI in the germline V gene. V shed 6 bases, J shed 7 bases, and the junction held 6 bases outside the gene matches. The CDR3 extends over 14 amino acids. CDR3 sequence: CASSRDREGGELFF. The CDR3 DNA reads TGTGCCAGCAGCAGGGACAGGGAGGGCGGGGAGCTGTTTTTT.

The rearrangement links TRBV2 to TRBJ2-7; no definite D call. The CDR3 extends over 14 amino acids. Trimming took 7 bases from V and 0 from J, leaving 13 bases between them. The germline CDR1 and CDR2 sequences are SNHLY and FYNNEI. The CDR3 here is CASKEKFSSYEQYF. CDR3 DNA sequence: TGTGCCAGCAAGGAGAAATTCAGCTCCTACGAGCAGTACTTC. Using reference TRBV2 and TRBJ2-7 for the parts outside the CDR3, the full variable domain is EPEVTQTPSHQVTQMGQEVILRCVPISNHLYFYWYRQILGQKVEFLVSFYNNEISEKSEIFDDQFSVERPDGSNFTLKIRSTKLEDSAMYFCASKEKFSSYEQYFGPGTRLTVT.

The chain employs TRBV7-2 and TRBJ2-5, with TRBD2 identical over 11 bases. Germline V lookup: CDR1 SGHTA, CDR2 FQGNSA. The CDR3 is 16 residues long. V was clipped by 1 base and J by 6 bases; unmatched bases: 7. In DNA, the CDR3 is TGTGCCAGCAGCTTAGATAGCGGGGGGGCCAGACAGACCCAGTACTTC. Its protein is CASSLDSGGARQTQYF.

The CDR3 DNA follows: TGCGCCAGCAGTGATGGAGGGGTCACTGAAGCTTTCTTT. This codes for CASSDGGVTEAFF. The chain joins TRBV10-1 to TRBJ1-1; the D gene is possibly TRBD1 (5 bases). The CDR3 length is 13 residues. Trimming left V 3 bases short and J 4 bases short, with 9 bases between. CDR1 WNHNN and CDR2 SYGVQD come from the germline V gene (reference sequence).

This chain uses TRBV28 with TRBJ2-5, with 9 bases that match TRBD2. Germline V gives CDR1 MDHEN, CDR2 SYDVKM. With V trimmed by 3 bases and J by 4 bases, 15 bases remained unmatched. CDR3 length equals 18 residues. In nucleotides, the CDR3 is TGTGCCAGCAGTTTCGGGCTAGCGGGGAGGGTTTCGCCAGAGACCCAGTACTTC. Its translation: CASSFGLAGRVSPETQYF.

The chain recombines TRBV5-4 with TRBJ2-7, with 8 positions matching TRBD2. The trim removed 1 base at V and 4 bases at J, leaving 7 bases unmatched. The germline CDR1 and CDR2 sequences are SGHNT and YYREEE (reference sequence). The CDR3 sequence is 15 residues long. Here the CDR3 DNA reads TGTGCCAGCAGCTTGTCCGGGGGGGCCGGGTACGAGCAGTACTTC. Its protein product is CASSLSGGAGYEQYF.

The rearrangement uses TRBV2 and TRBJ2-3; 10 bases are shared with TRBD2. Trimming took 6 bases from V and 0 from J; bases not matched to a gene: 3. This CDR3 has 15 residues. Germline V lookup: CDR1 SNHLY, CDR2 FYNNEI. CDR3: CASRETSGSTDTQYF. CDR3 coding DNA: TGTGCCAGCAGGGAGACTAGCGGGAGCACAGATACGCAGTATTTT.

This clone appeared once. This rearrangement joins TRBV9 to TRBJ2-1; weak D call: TRBD1 (5 bases). The CDR3 has 17 amino acids. V gave up 0 bases and J gave up 10 bases, with 23 bases separating them. The germline CDR1 and CDR2 sequences are SGDLS and YYNGEE. The CDR3 DNA reads as TGTGCCAGCAGCGTAGATTGGCGGCCAAGATTGGCAGGGGAGCAGTTCTTC. It translates to CASSVDWRPRLAGEQFF.